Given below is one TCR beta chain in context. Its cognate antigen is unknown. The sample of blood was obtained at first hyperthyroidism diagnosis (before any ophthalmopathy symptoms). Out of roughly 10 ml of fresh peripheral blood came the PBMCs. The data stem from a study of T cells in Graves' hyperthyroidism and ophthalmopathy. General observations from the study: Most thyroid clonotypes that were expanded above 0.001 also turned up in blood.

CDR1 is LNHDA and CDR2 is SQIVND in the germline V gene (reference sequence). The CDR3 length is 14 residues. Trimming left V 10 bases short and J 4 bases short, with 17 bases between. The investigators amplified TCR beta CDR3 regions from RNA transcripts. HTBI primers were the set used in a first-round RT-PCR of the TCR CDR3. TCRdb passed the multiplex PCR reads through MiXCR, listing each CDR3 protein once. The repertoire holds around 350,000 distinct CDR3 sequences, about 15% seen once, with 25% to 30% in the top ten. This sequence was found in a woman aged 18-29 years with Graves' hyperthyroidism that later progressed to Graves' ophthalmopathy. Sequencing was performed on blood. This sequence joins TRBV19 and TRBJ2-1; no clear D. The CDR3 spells CATGSPVSYNEQFF. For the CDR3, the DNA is TGTGCCACCGGTTCCCCTGTATCTTACAATGAGCAGTTCTTC.